This TCR beta chain was captured by sequencing in a study of blood T cell repertoires in COVID-19. At the level of the study: PBMCs, B-cell-depleted T cells, or T cells provided the cDNA or gDNA that made up the material.

Measured with immunoSEQ multiplex PCR; TCRdb has only the in-frame clones, and not every one. The table includes a few hundred thousand clones, 70% to 90% detected once. The CDR3 sequence is 15 residues long. Germline V gene data show CDR1 as SGDLS and CDR2 as YYNGEE. With 7 bases removed from V and 4 bases from J, the gap between germline ends came to 20 bases. The genes are TRBV9 and TRBJ1-1; the D gene is possibly TRBD1 (6 bases). This clonotype originated in a woman aged 50 to 60 who had been exposed to COVID-19. Sequencing input: PBMCs or T cells enriched from blood (not recorded which). The chain's CDR3 is CASARVGQSFTEAFF. DNA of the CDR3: TGTGCCAGCGCTCGGGTGGGACAATCCTTCACTGAAGCTTTCTTT.